This paragraph reports one TCR beta chain. The antigen is not known. The source of the sample is a study of siplizumab effects on memory and regulatory T cells. General study points: Unstimulated subsets accounted for the mapping of only a minor share of the clones that were alloreactive.

The CDR3 sequence is 13 residues long. Germline CDR1 LNHNV, CDR2 YYDKDF (reference sequence). J gave up 8 bases and V 3 bases, and 3 bases lay outside the gene matches. Profiled with immunoSEQ multiplex PCR; TCRdb holds only in-frame clones, not every one. The table lists roughly 97,000 clones, about 94% of them singletons. The TCR comes from a human donor in good health. The V and J genes are TRBV15 and TRBJ2-1; 8 nucleotides agree with TRBD2. The specimen sequenced was Tregs sorted from blood. The CDR3 nucleotides read TGTGCCACCAGCAGGGGACTAGATCATGAGCAGTTCTTC. Its translation is CATSRGLDHEQFF.